The text below deals with one T cell receptor (beta chain). As yet, its antigen is unknown. The data derive from a study of T cell responses to AZD1222 COVID-19 vaccine. Recipients boosted at about 4 weeks or about 12 weeks are pooled. Study-level results: Elevations in Spike-specific TCR breadth and depth followed administration of two AZD1222 doses. White British donors predominated, females outnumbered males, and clonal diversity was possibly underestimated. No day 14 peak samples; only post-peak repertoires were characterized.

V was cut by 2 bases and J by 8 bases, with 16 bases left in between. The CDR3 sequence is 16 residues long. Germline CDR1 and CDR2: MGHRA and YSYEKL. Profiling relied on immunoSEQ multiplex PCR, and the TCRdb table lists in-frame clones only, not all of them. The sample consists of 150,000 to 200,000 clones, 88% of them appearing once. This chain connects TRBV4-1 to TRBJ1-6; the D is unclear. The origin of this receptor is an adult who received the AZD1222 COVID-19 vaccine. The sample in question was peripheral blood, obtained 28 days after the second AZD1222 dose. This chain's CDR3 is CASSQYPQELDSPLHF. The DNA for the CDR3 is TGCGCCAGCAGCCAATATCCGCAGGAACTGGATTCACCCCTCCACTTT.